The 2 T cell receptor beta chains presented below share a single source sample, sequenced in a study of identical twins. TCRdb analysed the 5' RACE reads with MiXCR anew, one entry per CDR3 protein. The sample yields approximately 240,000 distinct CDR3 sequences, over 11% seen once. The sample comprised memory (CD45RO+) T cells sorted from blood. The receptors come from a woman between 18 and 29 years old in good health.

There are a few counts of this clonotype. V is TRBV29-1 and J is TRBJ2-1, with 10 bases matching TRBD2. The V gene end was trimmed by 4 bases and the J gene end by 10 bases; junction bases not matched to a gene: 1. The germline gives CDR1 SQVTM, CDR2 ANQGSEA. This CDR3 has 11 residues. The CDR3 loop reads CSVVLAGEQFF. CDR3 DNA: TGCAGCGTTGTACTAGCGGGGGAGCAGTTCTTC.

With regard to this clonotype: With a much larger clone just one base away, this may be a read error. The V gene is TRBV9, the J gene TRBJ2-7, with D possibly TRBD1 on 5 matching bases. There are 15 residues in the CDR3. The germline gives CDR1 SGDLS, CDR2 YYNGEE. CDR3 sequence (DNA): TGTGCCAGCAGCGTAGAAGCAGGGCCCTACTACAAGCAGTACTTC. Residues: CASSVEAGPYYKQYF.